These T cell receptor beta chains were read from a single sample in a study of shared clonotypes between healthy human individuals. Measured with immunoSEQ multiplex PCR; TCRdb has only the in-frame clones, and not every one. The sample lists about 2.4 million clones; approximately 93% were seen once. Sequenced material: naive CD4+ T cells from PBMCs. Source of these receptors: a man aged 18-30 years in good health. Some clones in this sample may be carry-over from other donors' samples. CDR3s include the opening cysteine and the closing phenylalanine or tryptophan. The D gene is left open where the match is weak. A row's size may be missing; if present it is once, few, many or a size class.

v_gene	d_gene	j_gene	len	abundance	CDR3nt	CDR3aa
TRBV30	-	TRBJ1-6	14	once	TGTGCCTGGAAAGGGTCCTCCTATAATTCACCCCTCCACTTT	CAWKGSSYNSPLHF
TRBV29-1	-	TRBJ2-1	13	-	TGCAGCGTTGACCCGGGAAGGTACAATGAGCAGTTCTTC	CSVDPGRYNEQFF
TRBV28	-	TRBJ1-5	15	-	TGTGCCAGCAGCCGCCGGGACGTCCTAAATCAGCCCCAGCATTTT	CASSRRDVLNQPQHF
TRBV5-6	TRBD1	TRBJ2-2	17	-	TGTGCCAGCAGCACCTATGGACAGGGGGTTTCCTCCGGGGAGCTGTTTTTT	CASSTYGQGVSSGELFF
TRBV2	-	TRBJ2-3	13	-	TGTGCCAGCAGTAGGGGCCCGGAAGATACGCAGTATTTT	CASSRGPEDTQYF
TRBV7-3	TRBD1	TRBJ1-5	16	-	TGTGCCAGCAGCTTACGCAGGGGGCCCTTGAATAAGCCCCAGCATTTT	CASSLRRGPLNKPQHF
TRBV6-5	-	TRBJ1-4	15	once	TGTGCCAGCAGTTACTCGACAGCCGGGCTTGGAAAACTGTTTTTT	CASSYSTAGLGKLFF
TRBV19	TRBD1	TRBJ2-7	19	-	TGTGCCAGTAGTCCCACGCGCAAAAGCCCGGGACAGGGCTACTACGAGCAGTACTTC	CASSPTRKSPGQGYYEQYF
TRBV30	-	TRBJ1-2	16	-	TGTGCCTGGAGCCGCAGGACGGACTTAGCTAACTATGGCTACACCTTC	CAWSRRTDLANYGYTF
TRBV28	TRBD2	TRBJ2-3	17	-	TGTGCCAGCACTTTGGGACTAGCGGGAGGGGTCACAGATACGCAGTATTTT	CASTLGLAGGVTDTQYF
TRBV9	-	TRBJ2-3	13	-	TGTGCCAGCAGCGTAGGAGGGGCAGATACGCAGTATTTT	CASSVGGADTQYF
TRBV11-2	-	TRBJ1-1	14	-	TGTGCCAGCTCCTCCGCCCCAGGGCACACTGAAGCTTTCTTT	CASSSAPGHTEAFF
TRBV7-9	-	TRBJ1-2	14	-	TGTGCCAGCAGCTTAGCATCGACAGACTATGGCTACACCTTC	CASSLASTDYGYTF
TRBV7-2	-	TRBJ2-3	14	-	TGTGCCAGCCATGGACTGCTCGGTAAAGATACGCAGTATTTT	CASHGLLGKDTQYF
TRBV7-9	-	TRBJ1-1	15	-	TGTGCCAGCAGCTGGGCAGGCGTTATGAACACTGAAGCTTTCTTT	CASSWAGVMNTEAFF
TRBV28	TRBD2	TRBJ2-3	18	-	TGTGCCAGCAGAAAATCCGGGACTAGCGGGAGGATCACAGATACGCAGTATTTT	CASRKSGTSGRITDTQYF
TRBV30	-	TRBJ2-7	13	-	TGTGCCTGGAGTCCGGGGACTCCCTACGAGCAGTACTTC	CAWSPGTPYEQYF
TRBV18	TRBD2	TRBJ2-7	20	-	TGTGCCAGCTCACCCTCGGGGGGGGTCGATCTAGCGGGGACCCCTTACGAGCAGTACTTC	CASSPSGGVDLAGTPYEQYF
TRBV15	-	TRBJ1-1	12	once	TGTGCCACCAGCAGAGTAGGCACTGAAGCTTTCTTT	CATSRVGTEAFF
TRBV4-1	TRBD1	TRBJ1-4	16	-	TGCGCCAGCAGCCAAGAGTACGGGACAGGGGGGGAAAAACTGTTTTTT	CASSQEYGTGGEKLFF
TRBV5-1	TRBD1	TRBJ2-6	17	-	TGCGCCAGCAGCGGCGGACAGGGGGCATCTGGGGCCAACGTCCTGACTTTC	CASSGGQGASGANVLTF
TRBV5-1	TRBD2	TRBJ2-2	16	-	TGCGCCAGCCGCCCCCCGGGACTAGCGGGAGGCGGGGAGCTGTTTTTT	CASRPPGLAGGGELFF
TRBV18	TRBD2	TRBJ2-1	15	once	TGTGCCAGCTCACCTAGCGGGAGTTCCTACAATGAGCAGTTCTTC	CASSPSGSSYNEQFF
TRBV18	-	TRBJ2-1	15	-	TGTGCCAGCTCACCACCAACAGGCGTCGGGGGAGAGCAGTTCTTC	CASSPPTGVGGEQFF
TRBV5-4	TRBD2	TRBJ2-3	20	-	TGTGCCAGCAGCTTGGCGGCTAGCGGGAGGTCCCCTTATAGCACAGATACGCAGTATTTT	CASSLAASGRSPYSTDTQYF
TRBV5-1	-	TRBJ2-3	14	-	TGCGCCAGCAGCTTGGCGGGGGATTCGGATACGCAGTATTTT	CASSLAGDSDTQYF
TRBV4-1	-	TRBJ2-5	17	-	TGCGCCAGCAGCCAAGGACCTGGGGGCGGATACCAAGAGACCCAGTACTTC	CASSQGPGGGYQETQYF
TRBV28	-	TRBJ1-1	11	-	TGTGCCAGCAGTTTACCACCTGGGTCTTTCTTT	CASSLPPGSFF
TRBV6-1	-	TRBJ1-1	15	-	TGTGCCAGCAGTGAACTAAGGGGAGCGAACACTGAAGCTTTCTTT	CASSELRGANTEAFF
TRBV2	-	TRBJ1-2	13	-	TGTGCCAGCAGAGCCGACAGTGGCTATGGCTACACCTTC	CASRADSGYGYTF
TRBV5-1	-	TRBJ2-7	15	-	TGCGCCAGCAGCTTGGGGACAACTACAAACCACGAGCAGTACTTC	CASSLGTTTNHEQYF
TRBV5-1	TRBD1	TRBJ2-2	15	-	TGCGCCAGCAGCCAAGGGACAGGGGGCGCCGGGGAGCTGTTTTTT	CASSQGTGGAGELFF
TRBV28	-	TRBJ2-3	14	-	TGTGCCAGCAAGCGGGGACAGGCATTAGATACGCAGTATTTT	CASKRGQALDTQYF
TRBV4-1	TRBD2	TRBJ2-1	15	-	TGCGCCAGCAGCCACGGACTAGCGGGGTCTAATGAGCAGTTCTTC	CASSHGLAGSNEQFF
TRBV2	-	TRBJ2-5	13	-	TGTGCCAGCAGTGGGTTTAGCGGAGAGACCCAGTACTTC	CASSGFSGETQYF
TRBV11-1	-	TRBJ2-2	14	once	TGTGCCAGCAGCTTTAATCGGAACACCGGGGAGCTGTTTTTT	CASSFNRNTGELFF
TRBV5-1	TRBD1	TRBJ2-3	15	-	TGCGCCAGCAGCACCGGACAGGGAAGCACAGATACGCAGTATTTT	CASSTGQGSTDTQYF
TRBV18	-	TRBJ2-7	14	-	TGTGCCAGCTCACCACAAATGGGGGTCCAAGAGCAGTACTTC	CASSPQMGVQEQYF
TRBV28	TRBD1	TRBJ2-7	12	-	TGTGCCAGCAGTCCTACAGGGGGCATCCGGTACTTC	CASSPTGGIRYF
TRBV13	-	TRBJ2-2	16	-	TGTGCCAGCAGCCCAGGGACGGGGGCGCGCACCGGGGAGCTGTTTTTT	CASSPGTGARTGELFF
TRBV5-6	-	TRBJ1-5	15	-	TGTGCCAGCAGCTTGTGGTCCAGGGGCAATCAGCCCCAGCATTTT	CASSLWSRGNQPQHF
TRBV11-2	-	TRBJ1-2	13	-	TGTGCCAGCAGCTTGACAGCTAACTATGGCTACACCTTC	CASSLTANYGYTF
TRBV18	-	TRBJ2-3	13	-	TGTGCCAGCTCACGCGGGGAGCCCGATACGCAGTATTTT	CASSRGEPDTQYF
TRBV6-6	-	TRBJ1-3	15	-	TGTGCCAGCACAGAGGCTGAAAGCTCTGGAAACACCATATATTTT	CASTEAESSGNTIYF
TRBV5-1	TRBD2	TRBJ2-3	17	-	TGCGCCAGCAGCTTGGGCGTTTCTAGCGGGAATGCAGATACGCAGTATTTT	CASSLGVSSGNADTQYF
TRBV28	TRBD2	TRBJ2-3	15	-	TGTGCCAGCAGCCCCCCCCGCGGGGGGCCAGATACGCAGTATTTT	CASSPPRGGPDTQYF
TRBV5-1	-	TRBJ2-7	14	once	TGCGCCAGCAGCTTGGCCGGGACAAGCTACGAGCAGTACTTC	CASSLAGTSYEQYF
TRBV5-1	TRBD1	TRBJ1-3	14	-	TGCGCCAGCAGCCTGGGACAGACTGGAAACACCATATATTTT	CASSLGQTGNTIYF
TRBV19	TRBD1	TRBJ2-7	13	-	TGTGCCAGTTCCTGGGACAGAACCTACGAGCAGTACTTC	CASSWDRTYEQYF
TRBV28	-	TRBJ2-3	15	-	TGTGCCAGCAGTCTCCCAAGGGGGGGGACAGATACGCAGTATTTT	CASSLPRGGTDTQYF
TRBV6-4	TRBD2	TRBJ2-1	16	-	TGTGCCAGCAGTGACCGGGGACTAGTACCCTACAATGAGCAGTTCTTC	CASSDRGLVPYNEQFF
TRBV5-4	-	TRBJ1-4	14	-	TGTGCCAGCAGCCCTGACAGGCCCCATGAAAAACTGTTTTTT	CASSPDRPHEKLFF
TRBV7-9	-	TRBJ1-2	14	-	TGTGCCAGCAGCCGCTCCACTACCAACTATGGCTACACCTTC	CASSRSTTNYGYTF
TRBV29-1	-	TRBJ2-1	15	-	TGCAGCGTGGAGGGGGGGAGCCTTAGGTACAATGAGCAGTTCTTC	CSVEGGSLRYNEQFF
TRBV30	-	TRBJ1-1	13	-	TGTGCCTGGAACCCCACAGGGAACACTGAAGCTTTCTTT	CAWNPTGNTEAFF
TRBV6-1	TRBD1	TRBJ1-5	13	few	TGTGCCAGCAGGGGGACAGGGAATCAGCCCCAGCATTTT	CASRGTGNQPQHF
TRBV5-6	-	TRBJ1-2	15	-	TGTGCCAGCAGCTTGGCCCGGGGGGCGGCCTATGGCTACACCTTC	CASSLARGAAYGYTF
TRBV5-1	-	TRBJ1-1	15	-	TGCGCCAGCAGCACGAGACCCGCTGAGAACACTGAAGCTTTCTTT	CASSTRPAENTEAFF
TRBV4-3	-	TRBJ2-3	17	-	TGCGCCAGCAGCCAAGCCCTCCAGCGGATTAGCACAGATACGCAGTATTTT	CASSQALQRISTDTQYF
TRBV4-1	TRBD1	TRBJ2-1	17	-	TGCGCCAGCAGCCAGGGGACGGGCGGGACAGGGGGCTATGAGCAGTTCTTC	CASSQGTGGTGGYEQFF